This TCR beta chain was identified during a study of long-term antiretroviral therapy in people with HIV. Notes on the study in general: Pre-ART expanded TRB clones stayed dominant throughout, though often decreasing after ART. Increased diversity was seen after ART, yet it remained lower than in transplant donor controls.

Every donor had one or more pre-ART and two or more post-ART PBMC samples. Worth noting for this clone: What it binds is not known.

V gave up 3 bases and J gave up 1 base; unmatched junction bases: 6. CDR1 SGHNT and CDR2 YYREEE come from the germline V gene (reference sequence). The CDR3 is 16 residues long. Run at survey level, the immunoSEQ assay was version v3.0. Per-sample TRB depth target: 40,000-50,000 T-cell genomes. The repertoire was sequenced with immunoSEQ multiplex PCR; TCRdb's copy has only in-frame clones and lacks some. The table shows 20,000 to 25,000 clones, with approximately 84% occurring only once. Sequencing used unsorted PBMCs, obtained 0.5 years after starting antiretroviral therapy. The clonotype originates from a man aged 18 to 30 with HIV. This sequence joins TRBV5-4 and TRBJ1-1, with 10 nucleotides matching TRBD1. CDR3 sequence (DNA): TGTGCCAGCAGCTCCGGGACAGGGGATCGGAACACTGAAGCTTTCTTT. Translated: CASSSGTGDRNTEAFF.